This T cell receptor beta chain was identified during a study of blood T cell repertoires in COVID-19. The CDR3 has 14 amino acids. CDR1 and CDR2 (germline): MRHNA, SNTAGT. V shed 5 bases and J 3 bases; nucleotides not matched to a gene: 5. How the authors handled the data: Amplification from reference gene primers served as the basis for estimated nucleated cell counts. The protocol was immunoSEQ multiplex PCR, while the TCRdb copy is restricted to in-frame clones and leaves out a portion. V and J calls and clone size follow that table, whereas D and trimming were derived from the DNA. Counted here are 220,000 or so clones, 75% to 90% occurring once; the ten biggest clones make up roughly 8.2%.

The rearrangement joins TRBV6-4 to TRBJ1-2, with 8 nucleotides matching TRBD1. The sequence came from a woman aged 80 or over with COVID-19, enrolled during active disease. Sequencing used peripheral blood. In nucleotides, the CDR3 is TGTGCCAGCAGTCCGACAGGGGAGGACTATGGCTACACCTTC. Translation gives CASSPTGEDYGYTF.